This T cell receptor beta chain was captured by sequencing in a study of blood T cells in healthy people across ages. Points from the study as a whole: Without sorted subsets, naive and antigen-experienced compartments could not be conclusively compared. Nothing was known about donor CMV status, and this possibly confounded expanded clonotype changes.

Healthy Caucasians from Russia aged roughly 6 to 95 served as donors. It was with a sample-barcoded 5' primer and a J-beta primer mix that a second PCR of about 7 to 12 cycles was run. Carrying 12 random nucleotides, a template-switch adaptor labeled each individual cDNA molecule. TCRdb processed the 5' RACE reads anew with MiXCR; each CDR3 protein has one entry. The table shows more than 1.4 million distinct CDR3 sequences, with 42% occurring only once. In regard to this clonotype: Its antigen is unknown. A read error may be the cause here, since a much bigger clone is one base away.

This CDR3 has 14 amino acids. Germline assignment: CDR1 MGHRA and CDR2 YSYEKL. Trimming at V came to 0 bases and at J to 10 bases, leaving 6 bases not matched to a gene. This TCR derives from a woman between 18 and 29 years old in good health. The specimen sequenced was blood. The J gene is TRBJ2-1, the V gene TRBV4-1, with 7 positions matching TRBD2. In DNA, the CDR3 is TGCGCCAGCAGCCAAGAGGCGGGGGACTACGAGCAGTTCTTC. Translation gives CASSQEAGDYEQFF.